This T cell receptor beta chain was identified in a study of cytomegalovirus exposure and HLA in healthy donors listed by TCRdb under 2017. As for the study more broadly: An earlier analysis of approximately 550 of the donors reported approximately 290 Gb of sequence data and 117 million unique TCR beta sequences from approximately 180 million T cells. An early release covering about 600 HLA-typed donors comprised approximately 300 gigabases of sequencing data and approximately 80 million unique TCR sequences. Of the 398 genotyped donors, 75% to 85% were placed in the genetic ancestry cluster associated with self-reported Caucasian donors. The study aimed to test whether cataloging public T cell receptors could reveal signatures of past pathogen exposure. The study used immunosequencing to profile the T cell repertoires of about 670 subjects and linked those repertoires to cytomegalovirus serostatus. Along with the roughly 610-subject first cohort, a separate validation cohort of over a hundred different subjects was used. To predict cytomegalovirus infection status, the study combined high-throughput TCR immunosequencing, statistical association of individual TCRs with disease status, and machine learning. To study patterns of TCR occurrence, a later analysis re-analyzed previously published TCR beta repertoires from 650 to 750 donors and added high-resolution HLA genotyping. In the later analysis, no new phenotypic data were used to find candidate immune exposures; instead, reliance was placed on TCR beta sequences and their occurrence across donors. An earlier analysis of 500 to 750 of the donors applied high-throughput TCR beta sequencing to assess whether each TCR beta V gene segment acted as functional or pseudogenic. Donor age, sex, ethnicity and CMV serostatus were collected together with the repertoire data. A later genetic analysis used genome-wide SNP genotypes for about 65% of the roughly 700 donors, treating that subset as a discovery cohort. All discovery cohort repertoires had been generated on a single sequencing platform. Class I and class II HLA loci were covered by the typing at four-digit resolution. The number of donors typed differed by locus, with about 620-630 for A, B, C, DRB1 and DQB1, 522 for DQA1, 600 to 610 for DPA1, and around 450 for DPB1. Roughly five DR-DQ haplotypes were handled as single units for association and clustering, since linkage in the cohort was strong. On average, 235,054 unique TCR beta nucleotide sequences were sequenced per donor among 350 to 400 genotyped donors of the cohort, with about 19% of those sequences being non-productive. The study at large found these results: The study listed approximately 150 TCR beta chains as associated with cytomegalovirus. A later analysis found that HLA-associated TCR beta chains were more clonally expanded and had lower generation probabilities than equally common non-associated chains. Most TCR sequences were seen in very few donors, while some public TCRs were found in many individuals. This cohort had only TCR beta chains sequenced, and the lack of alpha or paired-chain data limited which features could be detected. A later genetic analysis associated a missense DCLRE1C variant with V-gene and J-gene trimming of TCR beta chains, and an independent cohort replicated the association. In a later analysis, several top co-occurrence clusters were reported to appear linked to parvovirus B19, influenza, CMV and Epstein-Barr virus. Three of the identified cytomegalovirus-associated TCR beta chains were confirmed in vitro to be specific for cytomegalovirus antigens. The authors suggested that the approach could potentially be generalized to other disease states and immunological phenotypes. According to a later analysis, TCR association rates differed among HLA loci, with DRB1 alleles showing the most associated TCRs and HLA-C alleles showing the fewest. In both the original and validation cohorts, the classifier was reported to diagnose cytomegalovirus status with high specificity and sensitivity. A further reported finding was that TCR beta sequences accurately predicted the HLA-A and HLA-B alleles for most subjects in the first cohort. When HLA alleles, especially DR and DQ, strongly co-occurred, attributing TCR associations to individual alleles was difficult. CMV serostatus was the only immune exposure information available for the cohort. A later analysis found that most CMV-associated TCR beta chains appeared HLA-restricted, with HLA associations seemingly driven largely by CMV exposure. In an earlier analysis of approximately 600 of the donors, most TCR beta V segments were observed in productive rearrangements about 90% or about 30% of the time, broadly matching IMGT annotations. Because counts were too low, under 20 rarely observed V segments, including chromosome 9 orphons, were left out of the earlier analysis of a few hundred of the donors. According to a later genetic analysis, donors in an Asian-associated ancestry cluster had fewer N-insertions in productive TCRs than the roughly 700-donor mean. Because some donors lacked HLA typing at each locus, the association tests relied only on the typed subset. A cluster of highly shared sequence variants was judged likely to represent a technical artifact of the sequencing pipeline. Linkage disequilibrium might explain the correlated functional status among segregating V segments, but an unknown experimental factor could not be ruled out. Presence/absence analyses assumed roughly uniform sequencing depth across donors, an assumption that may not hold. Specific HLA alleles were associated with 15,000 to 20,000 TCR beta sequences at a false discovery rate of 0.05 in a later analysis.

Library method: the immunoSEQ multiplex PCR assay. For the multiplex PCR, a mixture combining 60 forward primers for TCR Vbeta segments and 13 reverse primers for TCR Jbeta segments was used. A multiplex PCR assay on genomic DNA amplified the CDR3 region of rearranged TCR beta genes. On the Illumina HiSeq System, the amplified TCR beta libraries were sequenced as 87-base-pair reads. Processing in the source paper ran as follows. In a later analysis, 77 million or so unique TCR beta chains were counted across the roughly 610 repertoires, and roughly 11 million of these chains were shared by at least two donors. Raw reads were error-corrected and collapsed into unique sequences by a nearest-neighbor algorithm in which closely related sequences were merged to remove PCR and sequencing errors. To assign V, D and J gene segments, CDR3 sequences were aligned to IMGT reference sequences. For a sequence to be retained, a match of at least six nucleotides to both a V gene segment and a J gene segment was required. Rearrangements were classified as productive when the CDR3 lacked stop codons and remained in frame with V and J, and all other rearrangements were classified as non-productive. Following IMGT convention, CDR3 was defined as the stretch from the second conserved V-encoded cysteine up to the conserved J-encoded phenylalanine. The earlier analysis of roughly 590 of the donors excluded any sequence lacking an unambiguous match to a single V gene segment. An earlier analysis of fewer than 650 of the donors classified V segments as functional when productive rearrangements were above 56.7% and as segregating when the standard deviation between donors was above 5%. A statistical classification framework was built for diagnosing cytomegalovirus status from the catalog of TCR beta chain sequences. V and J gene assignment, in a later analysis, came from comparing TCR nucleotide sequences with IMGT/GENE-DB human TR gene sequences. The TCRdist pipeline was used in a later analysis to assign CDR3 sequences and most-parsimonious VDJ recombination scenarios. In a later analysis, each TCR beta chain was defined by its CDR3 amino acid sequence together with its V-gene family, and reads without a unique V-gene family were excluded. A later analysis removed over 500 highly shared, low-generation-probability nucleotide sequences to deal with suspected cross-contamination and a sequencing artifact. A later analysis calculated a clonal expansion index for each public chain from normalized within-repertoire ranks of inferred template counts. In a later analysis, generation probabilities were computed using a VDJ recombination model fitted to out-of-frame rearrangements, and the results were checked against IGoR. In a later analysis, hypergeometric tests were used to score TCR-TCR, TCR-HLA and TCR-CMV co-occurrence, with a repertoire-size bias correction applied to TCR pairs. False discovery rates were estimated in a later analysis by permuting HLA or CMV assignments 20 times. In a later analysis, co-occurring TCRs were grouped using DBSCAN, and TCRdist sequence similarity was added for clustering within HLA-allele-positive subsets. Repertoires with fewer than 30,000 or more than 120,000 public chains were left out of co-occurrence clustering, as were about 5 repertoires with anomalous nucleotide sharing. TCRdb holds this immuneACCESS table with in-frame rearrangements only. Some clones are missing; in checked studies, unresolved V genes explain under half, and the rest has no known cause. V, J and clone size derive from that table, while D and trimming were established from the DNA sequence. The sample's records list about 200,000 clones. Of the sample, around 0.7% is held by the ten largest clones.

On this clone itself: The antigen it binds to is not known.

The cohort consisted of some 730 healthy bone marrow donors. All cohort members were sampled while nominally healthy, although unrecorded immune exposures were likely present. The donor was CMV seronegative and was included in the group of under 450 seronegative cohort members. Each donor provided a peripheral blood sample, and peripheral blood mononuclear cells were used for TCR beta sequencing. The Qiagen DNeasy Blood Extraction Kit was used to extract genomic DNA from the blood cell samples. This sequence originates from a boy aged 10-17 years in good health and CMV-seronegative. Sequenced: PBMCs.

In nucleotides, the sequence is TGTGCCAGCAGCCCCACAGGGGAGTACGAGCAGTACTTC. Translated, this gives CASSPTGEYEQYF. The rearranged segments are TRBV6-6 and TRBJ2-5, and TRBD1 aligns with 7 junction nucleotides. Matching the DNA end better, TRBJ2-7 makes the J call doubtful. CDR3 length: 13 amino acids, cysteine to phenylalanine. Of the read, only the CDR3 DNA is kept; its 39 bases are in frame from base 1. Reading the germline V gene (reference sequence) gives CDR1 MNHNY and CDR2 SVGAGI.